This T cell receptor beta chain was sequenced for a study of OX40 agonist ivuxolimab in advanced cancers. Study-wide results and caveats: Averaged across samples, CD8+ T cells carried more expanded clones than CD4+ did.

Comment on this clone: What it binds is not known.

The CDR3 consists of 14 residues. V was trimmed by 6 bases and J by 4 bases, leaving 15 bases between them. Germline CDR1 and CDR2: LNHDA and SQIVND (reference sequence). Using immunoSEQ multiplex PCR, the repertoire was profiled, and TCRdb retains in-frame clones only, with some absent. The sample includes about 43,000 clones, approximately 83% seen only once; the top ten take about a third. The chain employs TRBV19 and TRBJ1-2, with D tentatively TRBD1 (6 bases). The input for sequencing was CD4+ or CD8+ T cells sorted from blood, taken in a trial of the OX40 agonist ivuxolimab. The receptor comes from an adult with an advanced solid tumor such as melanoma, head and neck, liver or kidney cancer. The DNA for the CDR3 is TGTGCCAGTAGCACCGACAGGCGGAGCTATGGCTACACCTTC. Amino acids: CASSTDRRSYGYTF.